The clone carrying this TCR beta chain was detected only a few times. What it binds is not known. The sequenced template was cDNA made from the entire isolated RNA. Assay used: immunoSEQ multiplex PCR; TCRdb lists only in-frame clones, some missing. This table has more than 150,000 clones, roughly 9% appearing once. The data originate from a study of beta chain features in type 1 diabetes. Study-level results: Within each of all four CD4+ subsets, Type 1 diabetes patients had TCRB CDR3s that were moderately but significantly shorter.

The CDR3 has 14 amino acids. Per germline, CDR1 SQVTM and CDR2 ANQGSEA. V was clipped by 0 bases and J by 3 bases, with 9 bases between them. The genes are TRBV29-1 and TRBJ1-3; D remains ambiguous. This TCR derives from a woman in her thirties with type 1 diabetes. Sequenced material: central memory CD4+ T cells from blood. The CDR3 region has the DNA TGCAGCGTTGAAGATGAAGCTTTTGGAAACACCATATATTTT. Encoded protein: CSVEDEAFGNTIYF.